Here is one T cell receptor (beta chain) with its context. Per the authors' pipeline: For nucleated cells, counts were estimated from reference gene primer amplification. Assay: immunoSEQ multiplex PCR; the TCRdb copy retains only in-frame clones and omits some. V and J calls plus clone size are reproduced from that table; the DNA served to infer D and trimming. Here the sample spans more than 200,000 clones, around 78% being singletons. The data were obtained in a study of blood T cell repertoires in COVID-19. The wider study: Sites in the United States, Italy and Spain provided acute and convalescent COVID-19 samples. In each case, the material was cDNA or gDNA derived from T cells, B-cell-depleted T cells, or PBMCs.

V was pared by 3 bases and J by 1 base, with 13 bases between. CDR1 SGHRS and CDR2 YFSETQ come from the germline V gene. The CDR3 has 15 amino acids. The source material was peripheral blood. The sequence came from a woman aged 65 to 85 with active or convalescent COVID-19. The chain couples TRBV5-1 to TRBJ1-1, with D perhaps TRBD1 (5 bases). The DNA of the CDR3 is TGCGCCAGCAGCTATGGGACTGGAGCGAACACTGAAGCTTTCTTT. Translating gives CASSYGTGANTEAFF.